This TCR beta chain appears in the sequencing data of a study of T cells in Graves' hyperthyroidism and ophthalmopathy. Individuals with ophthalmopathy presented a Clinical Activity Score of at least 3, a NOSPECS grade of at least 4 and a duration under 3 months. Trimming removed 2 bases at V and 5 bases at J, with 6 bases between. Germline-derived CDR1 and CDR2 are MGHRA and YSYEKL. The CDR3 extends over 13 amino acids. This clonotype was counted between two and nine times. TCR beta CDR3 regions were amplified from RNA. The TCR CDR3 was amplified in a first-round RT-PCR using the HTBI primer set. Via MiXCR, TCRdb re-called the multiplex PCR reads, giving one row per CDR3 protein. The data hold about 590,000 distinct CDR3 sequences, with approximately 15% observed a single time.

The specimen sequenced was blood. J is TRBJ2-2 and V is TRBV4-1, with D uncertain. The TCR originated in a young woman with Graves' ophthalmopathy. The CDR3 region has the DNA TGCGCCAGCAGCCAAAGCGTGACCGGGGAGCTGTTTTTT. Translating it yields CASSQSVTGELFF.